A selection of T cell receptor beta chains follows, all from one sample in a study of identical twins. TCRdb redid the calling of the 5' RACE reads with MiXCR, one entry per CDR3 protein. The table includes about 240,000 distinct CDR3 sequences, roughly a tenth detected once. Sequences were obtained from memory T cells sorted from blood. The receptors were gathered from a man over 45 in good health. The CDR3 runs from the conserved cysteine through the conserved F or W. D genes are given only for firm matches. Clone size, where shown, is once, few, many, or a class for clones that have expanded.

V	size	D	J	CDR3	DNA
TRBV25-1	-	TRBD1	TRBJ2-1	CASSGGGQGRSYNEQFF	TGTGCCAGCAGTGGGGGGGGACAGGGGAGGTCCTACAATGAGCAGTTCTTC
TRBV6-2/TRBV6-3	-	TRBD2	TRBJ2-7	CASSYTGLAAYEQYF	TGTGCCAGCAGTTACACGGGACTAGCGGCCTACGAGCAGTACTTC
TRBV10-3	many	TRBD2	TRBJ2-3	CAISESASGISDTQYF	TGTGCCATCAGTGAGTCTGCTAGCGGGATCTCAGATACGCAGTATTTT
TRBV10-2	many	-	TRBJ2-7	CASSESRYEQYF	TGCGCCAGCAGTGAGTCGAGGTACGAGCAGTACTTC
TRBV13	many	-	TRBJ2-1	CASRPRGGRTYNEQFF	TGTGCCAGCAGACCAAGGGGGGGGCGGACCTACAATGAGCAGTTCTTC
TRBV20-1	few	-	TRBJ2-5	CSARGGGQETQYF	TGCAGTGCTAGGGGAGGGGGTCAAGAGACCCAGTACTTC
TRBV12-3/TRBV12-4	-	TRBD1	TRBJ1-1	CASRLTAGGTEAFF	TGTGCCAGCAGACTAACCGCAGGGGGCACTGAAGCTTTCTTT
TRBV9	many	TRBD2	TRBJ2-3	CASSVGLAGHTDTQYF	TGTGCCAGCAGCGTTGGACTAGCGGGGCACACAGATACGCAGTATTTT
TRBV6-5	many	TRBD1	TRBJ2-7	CASSSDRGREQYF	TGTGCCAGCAGTTCTGACAGGGGGCGGGAGCAGTACTTC
TRBV20-1	-	TRBD2	TRBJ2-3	CSALRLAGRTDTQYF	TGCAGTGCTCTTAGACTAGCGGGGAGGACAGATACGCAGTATTTT
TRBV3-1	few	TRBD1	TRBJ2-7	CASSQLGQGALDEQYF	TGTGCCAGCAGCCAATTGGGACAGGGGGCTCTGGACGAGCAGTACTTC
TRBV5-1	many	TRBD1	TRBJ1-6	CASSSNPGQGTGSPLHF	TGCGCCAGCAGCTCCAACCCGGGACAGGGGACGGGATCACCCCTCCACTTT
TRBV6-5	few	-	TRBJ1-6	CASSYRTASGSPLHF	TGTGCCAGCAGTTACAGGACGGCTTCGGGATCACCCCTCCACTTT
TRBV20-1	few	TRBD1	TRBJ1-5	CSAPPGQGARQPQHF	TGCAGTGCTCCTCCGGGACAGGGGGCGCGTCAGCCCCAGCATTTT
TRBV7-2	-	-	TRBJ1-1	CASWGGVRYTEAFF	TGTGCCAGCTGGGGGGGGGTCCGGTACACTGAAGCTTTCTTT
TRBV4-2	few	TRBD1	TRBJ2-7	CASSQASGTGGLEQYF	TGTGCCAGCAGCCAAGCCTCCGGGACAGGGGGACTCGAGCAGTACTTC
TRBV3-1	many	-	TRBJ2-5	CASSPIPWSKRGETQYF	TGTGCCAGCAGCCCGATTCCTTGGTCCAAGAGAGGAGAGACCCAGTACTTC
TRBV27	-	-	TRBJ1-5	CTSSFRSNQPQHF	TGTACCAGCAGTTTCCGGAGCAATCAGCCCCAGCATTTT
TRBV6-2/TRBV6-3	many	-	TRBJ2-7	CASRTNSVEQYF	TGTGCCAGCAGAACGAACAGCGTCGAGCAGTACTTC
TRBV14	once	-	TRBJ2-3	CASSQGGAATQYF	TGTGCCAGCAGCCAAGGGGGGGCAGCTACGCAGTATTTT
TRBV12-3/TRBV12-4	few	-	TRBJ1-4	CASSPLGGFNEKLFF	TGTGCCAGCAGCCCTCTCGGGGGGTTTAATGAAAAACTGTTTTTT
TRBV4-3	-	-	TRBJ2-3	CASSLQQGSADTQYF	TGCGCCAGCAGCCTACAACAGGGTTCGGCAGATACGCAGTATTTT
TRBV7-8	-	-	TRBJ2-6	CASSLLLSSGANVLTF	TGTGCCAGCAGCTTACTCCTCAGCTCTGGGGCCAACGTCCTGACTTTC
TRBV7-8	-	-	TRBJ2-1	CASSPGGTAYNEQFF	TGTGCCAGCAGCCCAGGCGGGACAGCCTACAATGAGCAGTTCTTC
TRBV7-2	few	-	TRBJ2-5	CASSAGLLRVYF	TGTGCCAGCAGCGCGGGACTTCTAAGGGTGTACTTC
TRBV6-5	-	-	TRBJ2-6	CASSFVRGNSGANVLTF	TGTGCCAGCAGTTTCGTACGGGGCAACTCTGGGGCCAACGTCCTGACTTTC
TRBV12-3/TRBV12-4	many	TRBD1	TRBJ2-2	CASRTTGGSLAGELFF	TGTGCCAGCAGAACGACAGGGGGGTCGCTCGCCGGGGAGCTGTTTTTT
TRBV7-2	-	-	TRBJ2-2	CASTLKRDGELFF	TGTGCCAGCACGCTTAAAAGGGACGGGGAGCTGTTTTTT
TRBV28	many	-	TRBJ2-1	CASSRRMGLGSYNEQFF	TGTGCCAGCAGTAGGCGTATGGGGCTAGGCTCCTACAATGAGCAGTTCTTC
TRBV4-2	-	TRBD1	TRBJ1-2	CASSQVTDRGWYGYTF	TGTGCCAGCAGCCAAGTGACTGACAGGGGGTGGTATGGCTACACCTTC
TRBV19	many	TRBD2	TRBJ2-1	CASSDRLAGSEQFF	TGTGCCAGTAGTGATCGACTAGCGGGGTCTGAGCAGTTCTTC
TRBV7-8	-	-	TRBJ2-7	CASSPDLGEQYF	TGTGCCAGCAGCCCCGACCTGGGCGAGCAGTACTTC
TRBV4-2	few	TRBD1	TRBJ1-5	CASSHRQGDQPQHF	TGTGCCAGCAGCCACAGACAGGGCGATCAGCCCCAGCATTTT
TRBV15	few	-	TRBJ1-4	CATSRDIGKLFF	TGTGCCACCAGCAGAGATATTGGAAAACTGTTTTTT
TRBV2	-	-	TRBJ1-5	CASSGDGTDSNQPQHF	TGTGCCAGCAGTGGAGATGGGACGGATAGCAATCAGCCCCAGCATTTT
TRBV14	-	-	TRBJ2-3	CASSRVIAADTQYF	TGTGCCAGCAGCCGGGTTATAGCGGCAGATACGCAGTATTTT
TRBV7-2	-	TRBD1	TRBJ2-1	CASTPKSGDRGYNEQFF	TGTGCCAGCACCCCCAAAAGCGGGGACAGGGGTTACAATGAGCAGTTCTTC
TRBV27	few	TRBD2	TRBJ2-1	CASSPRLAGYYNEQFF	TGTGCCAGCAGTCCGAGACTAGCGGGGTATTACAATGAGCAGTTCTTC
TRBV7-6	many	TRBD2	TRBJ2-5	CASSLATSGSGETQYF	TGTGCCAGCAGCTTAGCGACTAGCGGGAGTGGAGAGACCCAGTACTTC
TRBV20-1	many	-	TRBJ2-7	CSARDLIAYEQYF	TGCAGTGCTAGAGATCTCATCGCCTACGAGCAGTACTTC
TRBV5-6	many	TRBD1	TRBJ2-5	CASSLRGGFRETQYF	TGTGCCAGCAGCTTGCGAGGGGGCTTTAGAGAGACCCAGTACTTC
TRBV5-1	many	TRBD1	TRBJ2-7	CASSLERTGGHEQYF	TGCGCCAGCAGCTTGGAACGGACAGGGGGCCACGAGCAGTACTTC
TRBV7-8	many	-	TRBJ2-2	CASSSTGITGELFF	TGTGCCAGCAGCTCCACAGGGATCACCGGGGAGCTGTTTTTT
TRBV20-1	few	TRBD2	TRBJ2-3	CSAPPTSGRSTDTQYF	TGCAGTGCTCCTCCGACTAGCGGGAGAAGCACAGATACGCAGTATTTT
TRBV5-8	-	-	TRBJ2-1	CASSLGGLLGGNEQFF	TGTGCCAGCAGCTTGGGTGGATTATTGGGGGGAAATGAGCAGTTCTTC
TRBV3-1	-	-	TRBJ2-3	CASSQEDSPRAGDTQYF	TGTGCCAGCAGCCAAGAGGACAGTCCCCGGGCTGGAGATACGCAGTATTTT
TRBV15	-	-	TRBJ2-5	CATSRAETRETQYF	TGTGCCACCAGCAGAGCAGAGACCAGGGAGACCCAGTACTTC
TRBV20-1	few	TRBD1	TRBJ1-2	CSAFERTGSDHGYTF	TGCAGTGCATTTGAAAGGACAGGGTCGGATCATGGCTACACCTTC
TRBV12-3/TRBV12-4	-	TRBD1	TRBJ1-6	CASSPRGGDSPLHF	TGTGCCAGCAGCCCCAGGGGGGGCGATTCACCCCTCCACTTT
TRBV20-1	-	TRBD2	TRBJ2-3	CSAPLAGGVDTQYF	TGCAGTGCGCCTTTAGCGGGAGGAGTAGATACGCAGTATTTT
TRBV20-1	many	-	TRBJ2-5	CSEVVRDGTQYF	TGCAGTGAAGTTGTCAGGGACGGGACCCAGTACTTC
TRBV4-3	many	-	TRBJ2-3	CASSQDGRDTQYF	TGCGCCAGCAGCCAAGATGGGCGAGATACGCAGTATTTT